The clone carrying this T cell receptor (beta chain) has only a few counts. Trimming shortened V by 4 bases and J by 5 bases, and 9 bases separated the two germline ends. This CDR3 region has 12 residues. In germline, CDR1 is KGHSH, CDR2 LQKENI. The sample is drawn from a study of shared clonotypes between healthy human individuals. Whole-study context: Sampling drew on donors who were a couple of women and a few men aged 18 to 49.

A deep-level run was used for the assay. Genomic DNA from each subset was divided evenly over several immunoSEQ plates. Every unsorted PBMC PCR replicate was loaded with 300 ng DNA, about 30,000 T cell genomes. Clones were read by immunoSEQ multiplex PCR, and TCRdb kept only the in-frame ones, dropping some. The data contain fewer than 600,000 clones, around 79% of them seen just once; the ten biggest clones take up roughly 13%. Sequencing was done on a sample of PBMCs. The chain employs TRBV18 and TRBJ2-7; no definite D call. The TCR comes from a woman in her 40s in good health. Some clones in this sample may be carry-over from other donors' samples. The CDR3 reads CASSRGSDEQYF. The CDR3, as DNA: TGTGCCAGCTCACGTGGTTCCGACGAGCAGTACTTC.